The sequence of this T cell receptor beta chain was determined in a study of CD8 T cells in Susac syndrome. RNA amounts of about 0.5 to 1 ug underwent reverse transcription with random hexamers. immunoSEQ multiplex PCR amplified TCR beta CDR3 across 54 Vbeta, 13 Jbeta. A single record per CDR3 protein comes from TCRdb applying MiXCR to the immunoSEQ multiplex PCR reads. The data show about 210,000 distinct CDR3 sequences, with under 95% seen just once and about 0.1% held by the top ten. CD8+ and CD4+ T cells taken from blood had their TCR beta sequenced. Healthy donors served as the controls. They were matched for age and sex. The CDR3 consists of 14 residues. CDR1 and CDR2 (germline): LNHDA, SQIVND (reference sequence). Unmatched junction bases numbered 5, after V lost 4 bases and J lost 3 bases.

The chain carries TRBV19 and TRBJ2-5; 7 bases are shared with TRBD1. Material: CD4+ T cells from PBMCs. The sequence was collected from a human donor in good health. The DNA of the CDR3 is TGTGCCAGTAGTACGGGACAGATTAAAGAGACCCAGTACTTC. Translating gives CASSTGQIKETQYF. The whole variable domain, remainder taken from reference TRBV19 and TRBJ2-5, is DGGITQSPKYLFRKEGQNVTLSCEQNLNHDAMYWYRQDPGQGLRLIYYSQIVNDFQKGDIAEGYSVSREKKESFPLTVTSAQKNPTAFYLCASSTGQIKETQYFGPGTRLLVL.